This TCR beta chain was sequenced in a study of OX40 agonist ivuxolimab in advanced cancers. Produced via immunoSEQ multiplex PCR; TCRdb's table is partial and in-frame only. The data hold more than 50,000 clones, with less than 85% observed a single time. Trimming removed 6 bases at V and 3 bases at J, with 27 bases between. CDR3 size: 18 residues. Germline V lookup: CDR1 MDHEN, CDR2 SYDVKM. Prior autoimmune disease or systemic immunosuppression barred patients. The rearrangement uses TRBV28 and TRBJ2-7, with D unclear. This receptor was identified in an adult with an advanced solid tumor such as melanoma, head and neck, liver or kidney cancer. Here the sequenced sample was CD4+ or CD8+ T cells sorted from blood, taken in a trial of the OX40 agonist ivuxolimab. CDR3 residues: CASSSDLSSYRVDYEQYF. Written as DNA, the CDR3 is TGTGCCAGCAGCTCTGATTTATCGTCTTATCGCGTAGACTACGAGCAGTACTTC.